Following are 27 T cell receptor beta chains from one sample sequenced in a study of response to subunit inactivated influenza vaccine. One entry per CDR3 protein, called by TCRdb with MiXCR from the RT-PCR reads. Of about 520,000 distinct CDR3 sequences listed, around 7.7% are singletons. This sample comprised PBMCs from blood, obtained roughly 24 months after vaccination. Receptor source: a man aged 50-75 years who received an inactivated influenza vaccine.

The V and J genes are TRBV28 and TRBJ2-7; 8 nucleotides match TRBD2. The junction had 7 bases not matched to a gene; V was cut back by 6 bases and J by 6 bases. CDR1 is MDHEN and CDR2 is SYDVKM in the germline V gene. The CDR3 is made up of 13 amino acids. The CDR3, as DNA: TGTGCCAGCAGCCCCGGGGGGGCTCTCGAGCAGTACTTC. Translation gives CASSPGGALEQYF.

This clonotype was recorded a few times. The chain joins TRBV7-2 to TRBJ2-5; a possible D gene is TRBD2 (5 bases). The length of the CDR3 is 12 residues. CDR1 and CDR2 from the germline V gene are SGHTA and FQGNSA. V was pared by 5 bases and J by 11 bases, with 15 bases between. The CDR3 spells CASSLDQTKQYF. The CDR3 nucleotides are TGTGCCAGCAGCCTAGACCAGACTAAACAGTACTTC.

The sample holds a few counts of this clonotype. This rearrangement joins TRBV10-3 to TRBJ2-3; D is ambiguous. The germline V gene has CDR1 ENHRY and CDR2 SYGVKD. The germline V and J ends were trimmed by 7 bases and 1 base, with 6 bases remaining between them. CDR3 size: 12 residues. CDR3 nucleotide sequence: TGTGCCATCAAGAACGGCACAGATACGCAGTATTTT. It translates to CAIKNGTDTQYF.

Only a few counts were recorded for this clonotype. The chain is built from TRBV5-5 and TRBJ1-3; D possibly corresponds to TRBD1 (6 bases). CDR1 is SGHKS and CDR2 is YYEKEE in the germline V gene (reference sequence). The CDR3 consists of 16 residues. Trimming removed 0 bases at V and 2 bases at J, with 12 bases between. This CDR3 is CASSLGPRTAGNTIYF. The CDR3 coding sequence is TGTGCCAGCAGCTTGGGGCCCAGGACAGCTGGAAACACCATATATTTT.

The genes are TRBV19 and TRBJ2-1, with 11 bases that match TRBD1. Germline loops: CDR1 LNHDA, CDR2 SQIVND (reference sequence). V shed 9 bases, J shed 4 bases, and the junction held 2 bases outside the gene matches. The length of the CDR3 is 13 residues. The CDR3 loop is CASGQGAYNEQFF. CDR3 sequence (DNA): TGTGCCAGCGGACAGGGGGCTTACAATGAGCAGTTCTTC.

V usage is TRBV4-1 and J usage is TRBJ2-5; TRBD2 matches at 11 bases. Germline CDR1 is MGHRA and CDR2 is YSYEKL. Germline trimming cut 1 base from V and 0 bases from J; bases unmatched to any gene: 10. The CDR3 runs to 19 residues. The CDR3 bases are TGCGCCAGCAGCCAAGGTCGAGCGACTAGCGGGGAATACCAAGAGACCCAGTACTTC. Amino acid sequence: CASSQGRATSGEYQETQYF.

This clonotype was detected many times. The chain is built from TRBV7-2 and TRBJ2-3; D perhaps matches TRBD1 (5 bases). With 2 bases removed from V and 2 bases from J, the gap between germline ends came to 8 bases. The CDR3 contains 14 residues. Germline assignment: CDR1 SGHTA and CDR2 FQGNSA. In DNA, the CDR3 is TGTGCCAGCAGCTTAAGACAGCACACAGATACGCAGTATTTT. Its translation: CASSLRQHTDTQYF.

The table lists this clonotype with many counts. The genes are TRBV27 and TRBJ2-1; 7 bases match TRBD1. Unmatched junction bases numbered 8, after V lost 3 bases and J lost 12 bases. The CDR3 consists of 13 residues. Germline V lookup: CDR1 MNHEY, CDR2 SMNVEV (reference sequence). The CDR3: CASSLRGPVGQFF. The CDR3 bases are TGTGCCAGCAGTTTGAGGGGGCCTGTGGGGCAGTTCTTC.

This clonotype has more than one count but fewer than ten. The V and J genes are TRBV4-2 and TRBJ2-7; TRBD2 matches at 9 bases. Per the germline V gene, CDR1 is LGHNA and CDR2 is YNFKEQ. The CDR3 contains 16 residues. With 0 bases clipped from V and 6 bases from J, the junction kept 9 bases outside the gene matches. The CDR3, as DNA: TGTGCCAGCAGCCAAGATCCCCTAGCGGGATTATCCGAGCAGTACTTC. Residues: CASSQDPLAGLSEQYF.

The chain links TRBV6-1 to TRBJ1-2; D is undetermined. CDR1 is MNHNS and CDR2 is SASEGT in the germline V gene. The CDR3 runs 13 residues. V gave up 3 bases and J gave up 3 bases, with 8 bases separating them. This chain's CDR3 is CASSESPYYGYTF. The DNA of the CDR3 is TGTGCCAGCAGTGAGTCACCTTACTATGGCTACACCTTC.

This clonotype was seen many times. The rearrangement links TRBV5-6 to TRBJ1-3, with TRBD1 as a possible D gene (6 bases). With 5 bases removed from V and 5 bases from J, the gap between germline ends came to 17 bases. The CDR3 is 15 amino acids. Per the germline V gene, CDR1 is SGHDT and CDR2 is YYEEEE. The CDR3 reads CASSLDFRDRNTIYF. The CDR3 coding sequence is TGTGCCAGCAGTCTTGACTTTCGGGACAGAAACACCATATATTTT. Together with reference TRBV5-6 and TRBJ1-3, the CDR3 gives the full variable domain: DAGVTQSPTHLIKTRGQQVTLRCSPKSGHDTVSWYQQALGQGPQFIFQYYEEEERQRGNFPDRFSGHQFPNYSSELNVNALLLGDSALYLCASSLDFRDRNTIYFGEGSWLTVV.

This clonotype was counted many times. The V and J genes are TRBV10-3 and TRBJ1-1, with a tentative D call TRBD1 (5 bases). Deletions cut 4 bases from V and 3 bases from J, with 9 bases between. The CDR3 length is 13 residues. CDR1 and CDR2 (germline): ENHRY, SYGVKD. The CDR3 DNA reads as TGTGCCATCAGTGGGGGGGATGACACTGAAGCTTTCTTT. Protein product: CAISGGDDTEAFF.

This chain uses TRBV9 with TRBJ2-5, with 12 bases lining up with TRBD2. J was trimmed by 4 bases and V by 0 bases; bases with no gene match: 4. This CDR3 has 16 residues. Germline V gene sequence: CDR1 SGDLS, CDR2 YYNGEE. CDR3 nucleotide sequence: TGTGCCAGCAGCGTAGCTAGCGGGAGGGCCTTAGAGACCCAGTACTTC. Translating it yields CASSVASGRALETQYF.

A few counts support this clonotype. The CDR3 coding sequence is TGTGCCAGCAGTTTCGGGGGACCTGAGCAGTTCTTC. Protein: CASSFGGPEQFF. This chain uses TRBV27 with TRBJ2-1, with D tentatively TRBD2 (6 bases). Germline values: CDR1 MNHEY, CDR2 SMNVEV (reference sequence). V gave up 3 bases and J gave up 9 bases, with 9 bases separating them. The CDR3 has 12 amino acids.

The sample holds a few counts of this clonotype. V is TRBV5-1 and J is TRBJ1-4, with TRBD1 matching over 7 bases. V gave up 0 bases and J gave up 7 bases; unmatched junction bases: 6. The CDR3 extends over 15 amino acids. Germline values: CDR1 SGHRS, CDR2 YFSETQ. The CDR3 region has the DNA TGCGCCAGCAGCTTGGAGGCCAGGGGGTCTGAAAAACTGTTTTTT. This gives the protein CASSLEARGSEKLFF.

The chain combines TRBV12-3 or TRBV12-4 with TRBJ2-5; 10 nucleotides line up with TRBD1. The trim removed 6 bases at V and 4 bases at J, leaving 5 bases unmatched. This CDR3 spans 14 amino acids. CDR3 bases: TGTGCCAGCAGCGACAGGGGGCCTCGAGAGACCCAGTACTTC. Its translation: CASSDRGPRETQYF.

This clonotype was seen ten or more times. The gene calls are TRBV12-3 or TRBV12-4 and TRBJ2-5; tentative D call: TRBD1 (7 bases). V gave up 4 bases and J gave up 5 bases, with 17 bases separating them. This CDR3 contains 15 residues. In DNA, the CDR3 is TGTGCCAGCAGTTCCGGGGGACAGACAACGGAGACCCAGTACTTC. Translation gives CASSSGGQTTETQYF.

This rearrangement joins TRBV7-8 to TRBJ1-2, with TRBD1 matching 9 bases. Germline trimming cut 5 bases from V and 6 bases from J; bases unmatched to any gene: 4. From germline, CDR1 is SGHVS and CDR2 FQNEAQ. This CDR3 has 13 residues. CDR3 DNA sequence: TGTGCCAGCAGCAAGGACAGGGGTGATGGCTACACCTTC. It encodes CASSKDRGDGYTF.

This clonotype has a count of ten or more. This chain connects TRBV12-3 or TRBV12-4 to TRBJ1-1; TRBD1 might be the D (6 bases). Trimming stripped 2 bases from V and 7 bases from J, with 11 bases between. This CDR3 is built from 13 residues. The DNA for the CDR3 is TGTGCCAGCAGTTTATCGGGGGCCTTTGAAGCTTTCTTT. This translates into CASSLSGAFEAFF.

The CDR3 sequence is CASSFRQGSDTMIYEQYF. Here the CDR3 DNA reads TGTGCCAGCAGCTTCCGACAGGGATCCGATACGATGATCTACGAGCAGTACTTC. The rearrangement links TRBV5-5 to TRBJ2-7, with 7 nucleotides matching TRBD1. V shed 2 bases and J 3 bases; nucleotides not matched to a gene: 17. The CDR3 loop spans 18 amino acids. The germline CDR1 and CDR2 sequences are SGHKS and YYEKEE (reference sequence).

The rearrangement links TRBV3-1 to TRBJ1-1; D is undetermined. The CDR3 totals 13 residues. Germline assignment: CDR1 LGHDT and CDR2 YNNKEL (reference sequence). V was shortened by 1 base and J by 4 bases, with 7 bases between the two germline ends. The CDR3: CASSQGIGTEAFF. CDR3 coding DNA: TGTGCCAGCAGCCAAGGCATCGGCACTGAAGCTTTCTTT.

The chain carries TRBV15 and TRBJ2-4; D not certain. Germline CDR1 is LNHNV and CDR2 is YYDKDF (reference sequence). The CDR3 loop spans 16 amino acids. V shed 0 bases and J shed 6 bases, with 15 bases lying between them. The CDR3 coding sequence is TGTGCCACCAGCAGAGATAAGGGCTTCAGATCAAACATTCAGTACTTC. Translation gives CATSRDKGFRSNIQYF. The whole variable domain, filled in from reference TRBV15 and TRBJ2-4, reads DAMVIQNPRYQVTQFGKPVTLSCSQTLNHNVMYWYQQKSSQAPKLLFHYYDKDFNNEADTPDNFQSRRPNTSFCFLDIRSPGLGDTAMYLCATSRDKGFRSNIQYFGAGTRLSVL.

This clonotype was seen a few times. CDR3 sequence (DNA): TGTGCCAGCAGTGCGACACAGCGACCCTCCTACAATGAGCAGTTCTTC. Translated: CASSATQRPSYNEQFF. The rearrangement links TRBV28 to TRBJ2-1; D unresolved. With 5 bases removed from V and 0 bases from J, the gap between germline ends came to 14 bases. This CDR3 is 16 amino acids long. Germline V gene data show CDR1 as MDHEN and CDR2 as SYDVKM.

The rearrangement uses TRBV5-1 and TRBJ1-1; no firm D call. Trimming shortened V by 1 base and J by 8 bases, and 9 bases separated the two germline ends. Germline CDR1 reads SGHRS; CDR2 reads YFSETQ. There are 12 residues in the CDR3. The CDR3: CASSLPPAEAFF. DNA for the CDR3: TGCGCCAGCAGCTTGCCCCCGGCGGAAGCTTTCTTT.

This clonotype came up a few times. The V gene is TRBV6-2 or TRBV6-3, the J gene TRBJ2-5; D is ambiguous. The CDR3 contains 15 residues. Trimming pared 6 bases from V and 5 bases from J, leaving 19 bases between. Germline lookup yields CDR1 MNHEY and CDR2 SVGEGT. The CDR3 sequence: CASSSFLGISETQYF. CDR3 in DNA: TGTGCCAGCAGCTCGTTTCTGGGGATCTCTGAGACCCAGTACTTC.

The table lists this clonotype with many counts. The CDR3 region has the DNA TGCAGTGCTAGAGATCTACTAGCGCTTTACAATGAGCAGTTCTTC. It yields the protein CSARDLLALYNEQFF. The V gene is TRBV20-1, the J gene TRBJ2-1; 7 bases are a match to TRBD2. Per germline, CDR1 DFQATT and CDR2 SNEGSKA (reference sequence). The CDR3 is 15 amino acids. V trimming: 0 bases; J trimming: 4 bases; junction bases outside the gene matches: 6.

This clonotype turned up a few times. The rearrangement uses TRBV6-2 or TRBV6-3 and TRBJ1-1, with 7 nucleotides matching TRBD1. The germline V gene encodes CDR1 MNHEY and CDR2 SVGEGT. Germline trimming cut 6 bases from V and 0 bases from J; bases unmatched to any gene: 13. The CDR3 consists of 17 residues. The CDR3 DNA follows: TGTGCCAGCAGCCTCCGACAGGGTCCCTACATGAACACTGAAGCTTTCTTT. Translated: CASSLRQGPYMNTEAFF.